The next 20 T cell receptor beta chains were all read from a single sample in a study of shared clonotypes between healthy human individuals. Generated by immunoSEQ multiplex PCR, the TCRdb table keeps only in-frame clones and is missing some. The sample consists of approximately 2,300,000 clones, around 93% of them appearing once. The specimen sequenced was naive CD4+ T cells from PBMCs. Subset meaning: CD45RA+ positively selected. These TCRs come from a man aged 18 to 29 in good health. Some clones in this sample may be carry-over from other donors' samples.

This clone was detected only once. The chain recombines TRBV6-5 with TRBJ1-2, with TRBD1 matching 9 bases. CDR3 length: 15 residues. Germline V lookup: CDR1 MNHEY, CDR2 SVGAGI. V gave up 7 bases and J gave up 0 bases; unmatched junction bases: 6. Written as DNA, the CDR3 is TGTGCCAGCACTAGGGGGACAGGGCCTAACTATGGCTACACCTTC. Its protein is CASTRGTGPNYGYTF.

V and J are TRBV9 and TRBJ2-2; the D gene is possibly TRBD1 (6 bases). The germline V gene encodes CDR1 SGDLS and CDR2 YYNGEE. V was clipped by 0 bases and J by 9 bases, with 12 bases between them. CDR3 length equals 14 residues. The CDR3 bases are TGTGCCAGCAGCGTAGAAGGGGGTTTCAGGGAGCTGTTTTTT. Translated, it gives CASSVEGGFRELFF.

With respect to this clone: Other DNA sequences from this sample encode an identical CDR3 as well. The chain employs TRBV4-2 and TRBJ1-3, with D perhaps matching TRBD1 (6 bases). The V gene's germline CDR1 is LGHNA and CDR2 YNFKEQ. The CDR3 is 13 residues long. Trimming shortened V by 8 bases and J by 2 bases, and 10 bases separated the two germline ends. The chain's CDR3 is CASSQGAGNTIYF. CDR3 nucleotides: TGTGCCAGCTCACAGGGCGCTGGAAACACCATATATTTT.

The rearrangement links TRBV5-1 to TRBJ2-3; maybe TRBD2 (5 bases). CDR1 is SGHRS and CDR2 is YFSETQ in the germline V gene. Between the trimmed V and J ends, which lost 0 bases and 2 bases, there was a span of 13 bases. The CDR3 runs 16 residues. CDR3 coding DNA: TGCGCCAGCAGCTTGGAAGCTAGCTACCCCACAGATACGCAGTATTTT. The encoded protein is CASSLEASYPTDTQYF.

The chain combines TRBV7-6 with TRBJ2-1; TRBD1 might be the D (6 bases). This CDR3 spans 16 amino acids. The ends were cut back, 5 bases at V and 1 base at J, with 15 bases in the middle. Germline V CDR1 and CDR2: SGHVS, FNYEAQ. The CDR3 nucleotides are TGTGCCAGCAGCCCCAGTCAGGGGAGTTCCTACAATGAGCAGTTCTTC. This codes for CASSPSQGSSYNEQFF.

In its sample, this clone was seen a few times. The V gene is TRBV30, the J gene TRBJ1-1, with D maybe TRBD1 (5 bases). CDR3 size: 12 residues. V lost 4 bases to trimming and J lost 11 bases, with 17 bases between them. CDR1 and CDR2 from the germline V gene are GTSNPN and SVGIG (reference sequence). The CDR3 DNA is TGTGCCTGGACTGTGACGGACATGAAGGCTTTCTTT. This gives the protein CAWTVTDMKAFF. Full variable domain (rest looked up from reference TRBV30 and TRBJ1-1): SQTIHQWPATLVQPVGSPLSLECTVEGTSNPNLYWYRQAAGRGLQLLFYSVGIGQISSEVPQNLSASRPQDRQFILSSKKLLLSDSGFYLCAWTVTDMKAFFGQGTRLTVV.

Remarks on this clone: A read error may account for a junction end that differs from germline. The rearrangement joins TRBV11-3 to TRBJ2-7; either TRBD1 or TRBD2 may fit D (6 bases each). CDR1 is SGHNT, CDR2 YENEEA, per germline. This CDR3 has 14 amino acids. The CDR3 is CTSSESGGLNEQYF. For the CDR3, the DNA is TGTACCAGCAGCGAGTCCGGGGGCCTCAACGAGCAGTACTTC. The full variable domain, with the rest looked up from reference TRBV11-3 and TRBJ2-7, is EAGVVQSPRYKIIEKKQPVAFWCNPISGHNTLYWYLQNLGQGPELLIRYENEEAVDDSQLPKDRFSAERLKGVDSTLKIQPAELGDSAVYLCTSSESGGLNEQYFGPGTRLTVT.

This clone was found once. This rearrangement joins TRBV18 to TRBJ1-2, with 7 bases fitting TRBD1. This CDR3 contains 14 residues. Germline lookup yields CDR1 KGHSH and CDR2 LQKENI. Trimming cost V 3 bases and J 12 bases; bases outside gene matches: 13. CDR3 residues: CASSPGQPRSENTF. The CDR3, as DNA: TGTGCCAGCTCACCGGGACAGCCGCGGTCGGAGAACACCTTC.

The chain joins TRBV7-3 to TRBJ2-3, with TRBD1 identical over 7 bases. Germline CDR1 is SGHTA and CDR2 is FQGTGA. V lost 2 bases and J lost 5; bases outside the gene matches: 7. The CDR3 spans 15 residues. In nucleotides, the CDR3 is TGTGCCAGCAGCTTAGTCGGCAGGGGGTTAGATACGCAGTATTTT. This translates into CASSLVGRGLDTQYF.

The V and J genes are TRBV18 and TRBJ2-1, with 13 bases fitting TRBD2. J lost 6 bases, V lost 3 bases, and 2 bases had no gene match. Germline CDR1 and CDR2: KGHSH and LQKENI. This CDR3 comprises 15 residues. CDR3 sequence: CASSPTSGRSNEQFF. The CDR3 DNA reads as TGTGCCAGCTCACCGACTAGCGGGAGGAGCAATGAGCAGTTCTTC.

The chain carries TRBV5-1 and TRBJ2-1; D could derive from TRBD1 or TRBD2 (5 bases each). This CDR3 is built from 17 residues. Trimming pared 4 bases from V and 3 bases from J, leaving 20 bases between. Germline V gives CDR1 SGHRS, CDR2 YFSETQ. The CDR3 nucleotides read TGCGCCAGCAGCCCGGGGTCACAGGTCCGGGGCTACAATGAGCAGTTCTTC. This encodes CASSPGSQVRGYNEQFF.

As regards this clone: The sample carries other DNA sequences with the same CDR3. The gene calls are TRBV20-1 and TRBJ2-7; perhaps D is TRBD1 or TRBD2 (5 bases each). CDR3 length: 11 amino acids. CDR1 DFQATT and CDR2 SNEGSKA come from the germline V gene (reference sequence). V lost 6 bases and J lost 7, with 13 bases in between. Here the CDR3 reads CSAPRGGEQYF. In nucleotides, the CDR3 is TGCAGTGCCCCCCGGGGCGGGGAGCAGTACTTC.

With regard to this clone: In the same sample, other DNA sequences code for this CDR3. V is TRBV5-1 and J is TRBJ1-4; D is ambiguous. Trimming took 8 bases from V and 0 from J, leaving 8 bases between them. This CDR3 contains 13 residues. The germline V gene has CDR1 SGHRS and CDR2 YFSETQ. The CDR3 DNA follows: TGCGCCAGTAGGAGGGCAACTAATGAAAAACTGTTTTTT. This gives the protein CASRRATNEKLFF.

V is TRBV5-1 and J is TRBJ2-7; D might be TRBD1 (6 bases). CDR1 and CDR2 (germline): SGHRS, YFSETQ. Trimming took 3 bases from V and 5 from J, leaving 15 bases between them. The CDR3 is 14 amino acids. The CDR3 DNA reads as TGCGCCAGCAGCTCCGACAGGTATTTTGACGAGCAGTACTTC. This encodes CASSSDRYFDEQYF.

This clone was seen a single time. V is TRBV7-9 and J is TRBJ2-3; 8 bases are a match to TRBD2. The trim removed 11 bases at V and 2 bases at J, leaving 9 bases unmatched. The CDR3 has 14 amino acids. From germline, CDR1 is SEHNR and CDR2 FQNEAQ (reference sequence). The CDR3 region is CAGQLAANTDTQYF. The CDR3 nucleotides are TGTGCCGGACAACTAGCGGCTAACACAGATACGCAGTATTTT.

This chain joins TRBV25-1 and TRBJ1-2; a possible D gene is TRBD1 (5 bases). CDR1 is MGHDK and CDR2 is SYGVNS in the germline V gene. V lost 6 bases and J 8 bases, leaving 19 bases between the germline ends. This CDR3 has 14 amino acids. Here the CDR3 reads CASSPPGPDRGYTF. CDR3 bases: TGTGCCAGCAGCCCTCCAGGGCCCGATAGGGGCTACACCTTC.

V and J are TRBV28 and TRBJ1-1, with D possibly being TRBD1 (5 bases). The germline V and J ends were trimmed by 7 bases and 4 bases, with 10 bases remaining between them. This CDR3 is built from 12 residues. Germline V gene data show CDR1 as MDHEN and CDR2 as SYDVKM. CDR3 in amino acids: CASKSGTTEAFF. In nucleotides, the CDR3 is TGTGCCAGCAAATCGGGGACCACTGAAGCTTTCTTT.

This clone was recorded only once. V is TRBV19 and J is TRBJ2-5, with 12 positions matching TRBD2. CDR3 size: 17 residues. Trimming removed 2 bases from V and 5 bases from J; junction bases left unmatched: 9. Germline CDR1 and CDR2: LNHDA and SQIVND (reference sequence). The DNA of the CDR3 is TGTGCCAGTAGTATAAGGGGACTAGCGGGCCGTAGTGAGACCCAGTACTTC. This sequence encodes CASSIRGLAGRSETQYF.

The V gene is TRBV7-8, the J gene TRBJ1-2; 9 nucleotides agree with TRBD1. V gave up 4 bases and J gave up 7 bases; unmatched junction bases: 7. Per germline, CDR1 SGHVS and CDR2 FQNEAQ. The CDR3 covers 14 residues. CDR3 sequence: CASSSTGTGIGYTF. CDR3 bases: TGTGCCAGCAGCTCAACCGGGACAGGGATTGGCTACACCTTC.

The chain has TRBV4-3 and TRBJ2-7, with a weak D call TRBD1 (6 bases). There are 14 residues in the CDR3. The germline gives CDR1 LGHNA, CDR2 YSLEER. Trimming left V 2 bases short and J 2 bases short, with 10 bases between. The CDR3 DNA reads TGCGCCAGCAGCCAAACACAGGGCACCTACGAGCAGTACTTC. Protein sequence: CASSQTQGTYEQYF.